This is a list of T cell receptor beta chains from one sample in a study of T-cell memory formation after mild COVID-19. TCRdb reanalysed the 5' RACE reads using MiXCR and keeps one entry per CDR3 protein. The table shows 550,000 to 650,000 distinct CDR3 sequences, with 15% to 20% occurring only once. The sequencing input was PBMCs or a T cell subset sorted from them (not recorded which). Source of these receptors: an adult woman who had mild COVID-19 (a few samples of this study predate the infection). Cell type and time point are not known. CDR3s leave out the opening cysteine and the closing phenylalanine or tryptophan. D genes are given only for firm matches.

TRBJ2-1	TRBV19	TRBD2	ASKRDYLAYLYNEQF
TRBJ2-1	TRBV5-1	NA	ASSLDVTSNEQF
TRBJ2-7	TRBV7-8	NA	ASSLYSSSYEQY
TRBJ1-6	TRBV11-2	NA	ASSLEGGTYSPLH
TRBJ1-2	TRBV27	TRBD1	ASRPVPGQGAYGYT
TRBJ1-5	TRBV6-5	TRBD1	ASSPLGQGNNQPQH
TRBJ2-1	TRBV5-5	TRBD2	ASSQLGLEIYNEQF
TRBJ2-1	TRBV7-3	NA	ASSPTVVTGLYNEQF
TRBJ2-7	TRBV7-9	NA	ASSLGYRDGTYEQY
TRBJ2-3	TRBV10-3	NA	AISGKGRRTDTQY
TRBJ2-1	TRBV5-1	TRBD2	ASSVRPAGGLYNEQF
TRBJ2-7	TRBV12-3/TRBV12-4	TRBD1	ASSPTGQVYEQY
TRBJ2-1	TRBV20-1	NA	SARDHLAGTGEQF
TRBJ1-2	TRBV30	TRBD1	AWSAAPGQGNYGYT
TRBJ2-2	TRBV5-1	NA	ASSLGASTGELF
TRBJ2-5	TRBV7-9	NA	ASSLVSRGQQETQY
TRBJ2-1	TRBV7-2	NA	ASSLRGYEQF
TRBJ2-7	TRBV20-1	NA	SARAPTGREPYEQY
TRBJ2-1	TRBV7-8	NA	ASSRPRGAYYNEQF
TRBJ2-2	TRBV5-1	NA	ASASSSGELF
TRBJ2-1	TRBV4-2	NA	ASSPSPGTAVDEQF
TRBJ1-1	TRBV6-1	TRBD1	ASNRGRVNTEAF
TRBJ2-1	TRBV11-2	TRBD2	ASTPPASGVYNEQF
TRBJ1-2	TRBV29-1	TRBD1	SVRDREKHGYT
TRBJ2-7	TRBV20-1	NA	SARDYWSSYEQY
TRBJ2-1	TRBV7-9	NA	ASSPRDGASYNEQF
TRBJ2-5	TRBV3-1	TRBD2	ASSQGLAGVLETQY
TRBJ2-3	TRBV7-9	NA	ASSFPRGTDTQY
TRBJ1-5	TRBV12-3/TRBV12-4	TRBD1	ASSPDRVDQPQH
TRBJ1-2	TRBV6-1	TRBD1	ASSGTTGGYGYT
TRBJ2-3	TRBV29-1	TRBD2	SVKREWADTQY
TRBJ2-1	TRBV10-2	TRBD1	ASRGTGDNEQF
TRBJ2-3	TRBV24-1	NA	ATSDPRRSTQY
TRBJ1-4	TRBV7-7	TRBD1	ASSLSRQGTCNGNEKLF
TRBJ2-3	TRBV20-1	TRBD2	SASLGGGTDTQY
TRBJ2-1	TRBV5-1	TRBD1	ASSLEGAGYIRQF
TRBJ2-7	TRBV7-9	NA	ASSEGLFYEQY
TRBJ1-2	TRBV10-3	TRBD1	ATVRDSSNYGYT
TRBJ1-1	TRBV7-9	TRBD1	ASSLAGGQGGAEAF
TRBJ2-7	TRBV20-1	TRBD1	SARVETGQSYEQY
TRBJ2-2	TRBV7-6	NA	ASSTWTLNTGELF
TRBJ2-3	TRBV7-9	NA	ASSPHQTDTQY
TRBJ2-2	TRBV11-2	TRBD1	ASSHLPFLGTEYTGELF
TRBJ2-7	TRBV7-2	TRBD1	ASTDRTGGVEQY
TRBJ1-2	TRBV7-8	NA	ASSLARPANYGYT
TRBJ1-3	TRBV12-3/TRBV12-4	NA	ASSETGSGNTIY
TRBJ2-1	TRBV6-2/TRBV6-3	TRBD2	ASSYLSSGRNEQF
TRBJ2-5	TRBV7-9	NA	ASGLDVETQY
TRBJ1-6	TRBV5-6	NA	ASTSGGGTGSSPLH
TRBJ1-3	TRBV28	TRBD1	ASSPTGQGARNTIY
TRBJ2-1	TRBV5-1	TRBD2	ASSTIASGKAYNEQF
TRBJ2-2	TRBV12-3/TRBV12-4	NA	ASGLQTFTGELF
TRBJ1-2	TRBV7-2	NA	ASSSLGRSIYGYT
TRBJ2-1	TRBV2	NA	ASSEGAASVGGEQF
TRBJ2-7	TRBV9	NA	ASSPGERVPYEQY
TRBJ2-7	TRBV5-1	NA	ASRQGIQDSSYEQY
TRBJ1-1	TRBV7-9	NA	ASSLGDSRNSMNTEAF